Each of the 17 T cell receptor beta chains below was sequenced from the same sample in a study of control samples from healthy donors and cancer patients. TCRdb's table, derived via immunoSEQ multiplex PCR, lists solely in-frame clones and lacks some. The sample contains 100,000 to 150,000 clones, roughly 92% of which appear only once. Sequencing used PBMCs. Receptors originate from a man older than 75 with head and neck cancer.

This clone came up once. V and J are TRBV20-1 and TRBJ2-1; 11 bases map to TRBD1. The V segment lost 3 bases and the J segment 2 bases; nucleotides outside the gene matches: 3. The CDR3 sequence is 15 residues long. The germline gives CDR1 DFQATT, CDR2 SNEGSKA (reference sequence). CDR3 in DNA: TGCAGTGCTAGTAAGGGACAGGGGGCCTACAATGAGCAGTTCTTC. The encoded protein is CSASKGQGAYNEQFF.

The chain links TRBV10-3 to TRBJ2-7, with D maybe TRBD2 (5 bases). Trimming shortened V by 3 bases and J by 4 bases, and 13 bases separated the two germline ends. Per germline, CDR1 ENHRY and CDR2 SYGVKD. The CDR3 is made up of 14 amino acids. CDR3 in DNA: TGTGCCATCAGTGACCTAGCCACGGGATACGAGCAGTACTTC. Translation: CAISDLATGYEQYF.

The CDR3 sequence: CASTGNGYSPLHF. CDR3 DNA sequence: TGTGCCAGCACCGGGAATGGGTATTCACCCCTCCACTTT. V is TRBV12-3 or TRBV12-4 and J is TRBJ1-6, with D unresolved. V lost 7 bases, J lost 8 bases, and 12 bases lay in between. The CDR3 is 13 residues long.

This rearrangement joins TRBV30 to TRBJ2-7; 7 positions agree with TRBD1. The CDR3 is 12 amino acids. V gave up 2 bases and J gave up 6 bases; unmatched junction bases: 4. Per germline, CDR1 GTSNPN and CDR2 SVGIG (reference sequence). CDR3 sequence reads: CAWSSGGPEQYF. The CDR3 DNA sequence: TGTGCCTGGAGTTCAGGGGGACCCGAGCAGTACTTC.

J is TRBJ1-3 and V is TRBV10-3; D is ambiguous. The germline CDR1 and CDR2 sequences are ENHRY and SYGVKD. The CDR3 loop spans 14 amino acids. The V end was cut by 5 bases, the J end by 0 bases, with 8 bases between. CDR3 sequence: CAISQDLSGNTIYF. The DNA of the CDR3 is TGTGCCATCAGTCAGGATCTCTCTGGAAACACCATATATTTT.

In this sample, this clone turned up once. The chain links TRBV5-4 to TRBJ2-7; 8 bases align to TRBD1. This CDR3 region has 14 residues. Germline-derived CDR1 and CDR2 are SGHNT and YYREEE (reference sequence). The trim removed 4 bases at V and 5 bases at J, leaving 8 bases unmatched. CDR3 region: CASSARQGSDEQYF. Written as DNA, the CDR3 is TGTGCCAGCAGCGCAAGACAGGGGAGCGACGAGCAGTACTTC.

The chain has TRBV11-2 and TRBJ2-1; 7 positions match TRBD2. Germline V gene data show CDR1 as SGHAT and CDR2 as FQNNGV. V lost 3 bases to trimming and J lost 9 bases; unmatched junction nucleotides: 8. This CDR3 region has 14 residues. This chain's CDR3 is CASSFMREHGEQFF. The CDR3, as DNA: TGTGCCAGCAGCTTTATGCGGGAGCATGGTGAGCAGTTCTTC.

The chain combines TRBV7-2 with TRBJ2-2, with D uncertain. Germline V CDR1 and CDR2: SGHTA, FQGNSA. This CDR3 comprises 14 residues. V shed 0 bases and J shed 0 bases, with 2 bases lying between them. The CDR3 protein is CASSLAPNTGELFF. CDR3 sequence (DNA): TGTGCCAGCAGCTTAGCGCCGAACACCGGGGAGCTGTTTTTT.

The V gene is TRBV12-5, the J gene TRBJ1-4; possible D gene TRBD1, 5 bases. This CDR3 is 17 amino acids long. The V and J ends lost 0 bases and 3 bases respectively, with 14 bases between them. Germline V gives CDR1 LGHNT, CDR2 FRNRAP. CDR3 protein: CASGLVPTDHSNEKLFF. The CDR3 nucleotides are TGTGCTAGTGGTTTGGTACCGACAGACCACTCTAATGAAAAACTGTTTTTT.

The V and J genes are TRBV5-6 and TRBJ2-5; D not certain. This CDR3 region has 14 residues. Trimming cost V 4 bases and J 2 bases, with 12 bases left between them. From germline, CDR1 is SGHDT and CDR2 YYEEEE. The CDR3 sequence: CASSVLILQETQYF. CDR3 nucleotides: TGTGCCAGCAGCGTGCTTATTTTACAAGAGACCCAGTACTTC.

The CDR3 DNA reads TGTGCCAGCAGCTTTAGCCTAGCGGGAGGCCAGTACTTC. Translated: CASSFSLAGGQYF. This chain links TRBV5-5 with TRBJ2-5, with TRBD2 matching 11 bases. The CDR3 is 13 amino acids. CDR1 SGHKS and CDR2 YYEKEE come from the germline V gene (reference sequence). Trimming at V came to 2 bases and at J to 10 bases, leaving 4 bases not matched to a gene.

V and J are TRBV19 and TRBJ1-4; weak D call: TRBD1 (5 bases). Between the trimmed V and J ends, which lost 6 bases and 0 bases, there was a span of 17 bases. The CDR3 length is 17 residues. Germline V gene data show CDR1 as LNHDA and CDR2 as SQIVND (reference sequence). CDR3: CASSSQELLATNEKLFF. CDR3 in DNA: TGTGCCAGTAGCTCACAGGAGCTCCTTGCAACTAATGAAAAACTGTTTTTT.

The rearrangement joins TRBV3-1 (or the pseudogene TRBV3-2) to TRBJ1-1, with unresolved D. The CDR3 spans 13 residues. V was cut by 4 bases and J by 1 base, with 7 bases left in between. Germline lookup yields CDR1 LGHDT and CDR2 YNNKEL (reference sequence). The CDR3 loop reads CASSLGRNTEAFF. The CDR3 DNA reads as TGTGCCAGCAGCCTCGGACGGAACACTGAAGCTTTCTTT.

This chain connects TRBV7-2 to TRBJ1-4; D gene unclear. The V and J ends lost 5 bases and 15 bases respectively, with 16 bases between them. CDR3 length: 12 amino acids. The germline V gene encodes CDR1 SGHTA and CDR2 FQGNSA. The CDR3 DNA reads TGTGCCAGCAGCCCCGGTCCGGGTTTATTGTTTTTT. Translating gives CASSPGPGLLFF.

V and J are TRBV6-5 and TRBJ1-1; 11 positions match TRBD1. This CDR3 spans 14 amino acids. Germline V gives CDR1 MNHEY, CDR2 SVGAGI. The junction had 4 bases not matched to a gene; V was cut back by 6 bases and J by 4 bases. The CDR3 loop is CASRIGTGGTEAFF. The CDR3 DNA reads TGTGCCAGCAGGATTGGGACAGGGGGCACTGAAGCTTTCTTT.

This clone occurred a few times. The chain combines TRBV12-3 or TRBV12-4 with TRBJ1-2, with D unresolved. The CDR3 consists of 10 residues. Between the trimmed V and J ends, which lost 5 bases and 6 bases, there was a span of 4 bases. In nucleotides, the CDR3 is TGTGCCAGCAGTGGAGATGGCTACACCTTC. Protein: CASSGDGYTF.

The rearrangement links TRBV29-1 to TRBJ1-5; D is unclear. V was shortened by 1 base and J by 8 bases, with 9 bases between the two germline ends. CDR1 is SQVTM, CDR2 ANQGSEA, per germline. The CDR3 is 12 residues long. Written as DNA, the CDR3 is TGCAGCGTTGAAGTTTATGGGAAGCCCCAGCATTTT. It translates to CSVEVYGKPQHF. The full variable domain, completed using reference TRBV29-1 and TRBJ1-5, is SAVISQKPSRDICQRGTSLTIQCQVDSQVTMMFWYRQQPGQSLTLIATANQGSEATYESGFVIDKFPISRPNLTFSTLTVSNMSPEDSSIYLCSVEVYGKPQHFGDGTRLSIL.